This T cell receptor (beta chain) was obtained from a study of blood T cell repertoires in COVID-19. Study background: The cDNA or gDNA used as material had been derived from T cells, B-cell-depleted T cells, or PBMCs.

The CDR3 length is 15 residues. The V and J ends lost 2 bases and 5 bases, in that order; junction bases with no gene match: 7. Germline CDR1 reads MDHEN; CDR2 reads SYDVKM. The data were produced by immunoSEQ multiplex PCR, yet TCRdb's version contains in-frame clones alone and is incomplete. The data contain 250,000 to 350,000 clones, 85% to 90% of them seen just once; the ten biggest clones take up 3.5% to 5%. The study drew participants aged 18 to 89 years from fewer than 30 US areas. Researchers sorted participants into cohorts using their self-reported clinical history. The rearrangement joins TRBV28 to TRBJ1-1; the match to TRBD1 covers 8 bases. The sequence was collected from a woman younger than 30 with acute COVID-19. Sequencing input: PBMCs or T cells enriched from blood (not recorded which). The DNA for the CDR3 is TGTGCCAGCAGTTTACCATCAGGGGGCAGGACTGAAGCTTTCTTT. As protein: CASSLPSGGRTEAFF.